The present T cell receptor (beta chain) was sequenced within a study of cytomegalovirus exposure and HLA in healthy donors. Study at large: A later analysis reported the 120 validation repertoires used the same platform as the approximately 700 first-cohort repertoires.

Assay used: immunoSEQ multiplex PCR; TCRdb lists only in-frame clones, some missing. The sample comprises some 170,000 clones, about nine tenths of which are singletons, and about 7.7% rests with the top ten. This CDR3 is built from 17 residues. CDR1 and CDR2 (germline): SGHDT, YYEEEE. The V gene end was trimmed by 4 bases and the J gene end by 7 bases; junction bases not matched to a gene: 9. Sequencing input: PBMCs. The clonotype originates from a man in his thirties or forties in good health and CMV-seropositive. The chain carries TRBV5-6 and TRBJ2-2; 14 positions agree with TRBD2. Here the CDR3 DNA reads TGTGCCAGCAGCGCGGGACTAGCGGGAGACAGGAACGGGGAGCTGTTTTTT. This gives the protein CASSAGLAGDRNGELFF.